This T cell receptor (beta chain) was found in a study of cytomegalovirus exposure and HLA in healthy donors. Across the study: A previous analysis identified 95 million to 120 million unique TCR beta sequences derived from roughly 190 million T cells. Study results and caveats: A later analysis reportedly found that, within productive TCRs, an Asian-associated ancestry cluster had fewer N-insertions than the mean observed across the approximately 600 donors. Roughly uniform depth of sequencing across donors was assumed in presence/absence analyses.

60 Vbeta and 13 Jbeta primers were used in PCR. Produced via immunoSEQ multiplex PCR; TCRdb's table is partial and in-frame only. The table has about 170,000 clones, less than 90% seen once. In the case of this clone: Its antigen is as yet unknown.

Trimming stripped 9 bases from V and 4 bases from J, with 12 bases between. The V gene's germline CDR1 is SNHLY and CDR2 FYNNEI. This CDR3 region has 12 residues. This TCR was recovered from a boy under 10 years old in good health and CMV-seronegative. V gene TRBV2 combines with J gene TRBJ1-1; possible D gene TRBD1, 6 bases. The sample taken for sequencing was PBMCs. In nucleotides, the CDR3 is TGTGCCAGTTTAACAGGGACCACTGAAGCTTTCTTT. This encodes CASLTGTTEAFF.